The rows below give T cell receptor beta chains drawn from one sample of a study of OX40 agonist ivuxolimab in advanced cancers. Sequencing was performed with immunoSEQ multiplex PCR; in TCRdb, only in-frame clones are kept and a portion is missing. The sample lists roughly 64,000 clones, under 95% occurring once. The sample in question was CD4+ or CD8+ T cells sorted from blood, obtained in a trial of the OX40 agonist ivuxolimab. The receptors here all came from an adult with an advanced solid tumor such as melanoma, head and neck, liver or kidney cancer. CDR3s leave out the opening cysteine and the closing phenylalanine or tryptophan. The D gene is left open where the match is weak.

TRBV7-8 | TRBD2 | ASSPLAGGGYEQY
TRBV7-8 | TRBD1 | ASSPRDRRYEQY
TRBV28 | TRBD1 | ASSTGANYGYT
TRBV2 | NA | ASKGGSPNEKLF
TRBV30 | NA | AWSVLQIGEQY
TRBV28 | TRBD1 | ASREAGTGVNTIY
TRBV6-6 | TRBD1 | ASSWDSSGKNIQY
TRBV29-1 | TRBD1 | SARTGGGTEAF
TRBV30 | NA | AWSVRDPRDTIY
TRBV27 | TRBD1 | ASRRDRATFEAF
TRBV2 | NA | ASSLAGSSAYEQY
TRBV7-8 | NA | ASSLAEGLYGYT
TRBV5-1 | NA | ATSWGPSYEQY
TRBV9 | TRBD1 | ASSPQTGISGNTIY
TRBV5-4 | NA | ASSLEVSYEQY
TRBV5-1 | NA | ASSFSGGKADTQY
TRBV7-3 | NA | ASSLLGTGTDTQY
TRBV5-1 | NA | ASSSVLRGPNTEAF
TRBV6-5 | NA | ASSPAGTTREKLF
TRBV28 | NA | ASSFWQGQETQY
TRBV7-3 | TRBD2 | ASSLTAVAGRPEQY
TRBV13 | NA | ASRVIANTEAF
TRBV9 | TRBD2 | ASSVGGTSVSSYNEQF
TRBV18 | TRBD1 | ASSAQGALGNTIY
TRBV18 | NA | ASSHGLPDSPLH
TRBV19 | TRBD1 | ASTRTGGATNYGYT
TRBV7-2 | TRBD2 | ASSLRSSGYNEQF
TRBV5-1 | NA | ASSLGRGGSGNTIY
TRBV19 | NA | ASSMWGRHGYT
TRBV9 | NA | ASSVRGATGELF
TRBV28 | NA | ASSPRRGALFTEAF
TRBV13 | TRBD2 | ASSLALLAGGYNEQF
TRBV7-9 | NA | ASSLAENTEAF
TRBV7-8 | TRBD1 | ASSPTGQDTQY
TRBV18 | NA | ASSPLHLTDTQY